A selection of T cell receptor beta chains follows, all from one sample in a study of T cells in Graves' hyperthyroidism and ophthalmopathy. TCRdb ran MiXCR on the multiplex PCR reads and lists one entry per CDR3 protein. The sample carries approximately 220,000 distinct CDR3 sequences, roughly 18% recorded once. Sequencing used blood. These receptors were obtained from a man aged 35 to 55 with Graves' hyperthyroidism. The CDR3 runs from the conserved cysteine through the conserved F or W. The order of the fields is V gene, J gene, D gene, clone size, CDR3 DNA, CDR3 protein. D genes are given only for firm matches. Clone size appears in some rows only: once, few, many, or a class for an expanded clone.

TRBV19	TRBJ1-5	NA	NA	TGTGCCAGTAGTACACAGGGAGGTCAGCCCCAGCATTTT	CASSTQGGQPQHF
TRBV2	TRBJ1-1	TRBD1	many	TGTGCCAGCAGGACCGGTAAGGGACAGGGCGGGGCTGAAGCTTTCTTT	CASRTGKGQGGAEAFF
TRBV20-1	TRBJ1-4	NA	many	TGCAGTGCTAGAGATAGACAGGCTGTTCCAACTAATGAAAAACTGTTTTTT	CSARDRQAVPTNEKLFF
TRBV6-1	TRBJ2-1	NA	NA	TGTGCCAGCAGCCCAGGGGGGGGCCACAATGAGCAGTTCTTC	CASSPGGGHNEQFF
TRBV27	TRBJ1-5	NA	many	TGTGCCAGCAGCTCAGGGGTTAATCAGCCCCAGCATTTT	CASSSGVNQPQHF
TRBV7-6	TRBJ2-1	TRBD2	NA	TGTGCCAGCAGCCCCGGGACTAGCAACAATGAGCAGTTCTTC	CASSPGTSNNEQFF
TRBV28	TRBJ1-3	TRBD1	NA	TGTGCCAGCGGGGGGACAGGGGGCTCTGGAAACACCATATATTTT	CASGGTGGSGNTIYF
TRBV6-1	TRBJ1-6	NA	many	TGTGCCAGCAGTGAAGCAGGAGGCCCCCTCGGTTATTCACCCCTCCACTTT	CASSEAGGPLGYSPLHF
TRBV2	TRBJ1-2	NA	many	TGTGCCAGCAGTGAACGAGGAGGCGGCTACACCTTC	CASSERGGGYTF
TRBV11-2	TRBJ2-3	TRBD2	many	TGTGCCAGCAGCCACTTGGGAGGGGACACAGATACGCAGTATTTT	CASSHLGGDTDTQYF
TRBV15	TRBJ1-1	TRBD1	many	TGTGCCACCAGCAGGGAACAGGGGAGAGGAACTGAAGCTTTCTTT	CATSREQGRGTEAFF
TRBV7-9	TRBJ2-3	NA	many	TGTGCCAGCAGCTCGGGCCTTTCGACCCCTAGCACAGATACGCAGTATTTT	CASSSGLSTPSTDTQYF
TRBV5-6	TRBJ2-3	NA	NA	TGTGCCAGCAGCTTGGAACAATTGGCCACAGATACGCAGTATTTT	CASSLEQLATDTQYF
TRBV14	TRBJ2-3	NA	many	TGTGCCAGCAGCCCGACAGTTCCCACAGATACGCAGTATTTT	CASSPTVPTDTQYF
TRBV7-2	TRBJ1-2	NA	many	TGTGCCAGCAGCTTATTACAGGGAAATGGCTACACCTTC	CASSLLQGNGYTF
TRBV24-1	TRBJ2-5	NA	NA	TGTGCCACCAGTGTTGGCGCGGGGGCAGAGACCCAGTACTTC	CATSVGAGAETQYF
TRBV29-1	TRBJ1-5	NA	few	TGCAGCGTTGCCATGAATAATCAGCCCCAGCATTTT	CSVAMNNQPQHF
TRBV28	TRBJ2-3	NA	many	TGTGCCAGCAGTTTAATGGGACGAGGCACAGATACGCAGTATTTT	CASSLMGRGTDTQYF
TRBV18	TRBJ1-4	NA	many	TGTGCCAGCTCACCCCGACGGGGGAATGAAAAACTGTTTTTT	CASSPRRGNEKLFF
TRBV7-2	TRBJ1-5	NA	many	TGTGCCAGCAGCTTAGGGGGGGGGGATCAGCCCCAGCATTTT	CASSLGGGDQPQHF
TRBV6-1	TRBJ2-2	TRBD1	many	TGTGCCAGCAGTGGAGGGACAGGGGGCAACACCGGGGAGCTGTTTTTT	CASSGGTGGNTGELFF
TRBV7-8	TRBJ1-4	NA	many	TGTGCCAGCAGCCCCGAACTCGCTACGGGCGAAAAACTGTTTTTT	CASSPELATGEKLFF
TRBV7-7	TRBJ1-3	NA	many	TGTGCTAGCAGCGCGGCAGTGGGTAACACCATATATTTT	CASSAAVGNTIYF
TRBV11-3	TRBJ2-3	NA	many	TGTGCCAGCAGCTTAGATCGTTGGGGCACAGATACGCAGTATTTT	CASSLDRWGTDTQYF
TRBV7-3	TRBJ2-1	TRBD2	few	TGTGCCAGCAGCTTAGCGGGGGCCCCGGGACTAGCTATGAATGAGCAGTTCTTC	CASSLAGAPGLAMNEQFF
TRBV2	TRBJ2-7	NA	many	TGTGCCAGCAGTGCACTAAAGGATTACGAGCAGTACTTC	CASSALKDYEQYF
TRBV12-3/TRBV12-4	TRBJ1-1	NA	NA	TGTGCCAGCAGTCGCACAGGGAGCTACACTGAAGCTTTCTTT	CASSRTGSYTEAFF
TRBV27	TRBJ1-6	TRBD1	NA	TGTGCCAGCAGTCTCTTTGGGACAGGGGGTTCACCCCTCCACTTT	CASSLFGTGGSPLHF
TRBV28	TRBJ1-3	NA	NA	TGTGCCAGCAGTACCACCTTCGTGAGGGGCTCTGGAAACACCATATATTTT	CASSTTFVRGSGNTIYF
TRBV30	TRBJ1-1	NA	many	TGTGCCTGGAACCCGAGCCCGGCTGAAGCTTTCTTT	CAWNPSPAEAFF
TRBV4-2	TRBJ2-7	TRBD1	NA	TGTGCCAGCAGCCAAGACTCGGGACAGGACCGGGTGGACGAGCAGTACTTC	CASSQDSGQDRVDEQYF
TRBV6-1	TRBJ1-1	NA	many	TGTGCCAGCAGTTTTGACAGAATGAACACTGAAGCTTTCTTT	CASSFDRMNTEAFF
TRBV9	TRBJ2-7	TRBD1	NA	TGTGCCAGCAGCAAGGGACAGGGGTCCTACGAGCAGTACTTC	CASSKGQGSYEQYF
TRBV2	TRBJ1-5	NA	many	TGTGCCAGCAGAGGGGTCGGTAAGAGCAATCAGCCCCAGCATTTT	CASRGVGKSNQPQHF
TRBV15	TRBJ2-7	TRBD1	NA	TGTGCCACCAGCAGCGCCTGGGACAGGGGTCCCTACGAGCAGTACTTC	CATSSAWDRGPYEQYF
TRBV6-4	TRBJ2-2	NA	NA	TGTGCCAGCAGTCTCAGCGGTTTCGGCACCGGGGAGCTGTTTTTT	CASSLSGFGTGELFF
TRBV15	TRBJ2-3	NA	many	TGTGCCACCAGCGCGGATAGGAGCACAGATACGCAGTATTTT	CATSADRSTDTQYF
TRBV28	TRBJ1-3	NA	many	TGTGCCAGCAGTCCCCTAGACGGGCTATCTGGAAACACCATATATTTT	CASSPLDGLSGNTIYF
TRBV28	TRBJ2-1	TRBD1	many	TGTGCCAGCAGGCCTAGGGGGCTAAGGGCCTACAATGAGCAGTTCTTC	CASRPRGLRAYNEQFF
TRBV20-1	TRBJ2-7	NA	many	TGCAGTGCTTCCGGGACCTCGGGCGAGCAGTACTTC	CSASGTSGEQYF
TRBV5-1	TRBJ1-3	NA	many	TGCGCCAGCAGCCCCAACTACAGGCTCTCTGGAAACACCATATATTTT	CASSPNYRLSGNTIYF
TRBV13	TRBJ2-7	TRBD2	many	TGTGCCAGCAGCTTAAGGACTAGCGCCCTCGAGCAGTACTTC	CASSLRTSALEQYF
TRBV30	TRBJ2-2	TRBD1	many	TGTGCCTGGAGGGGACGACAGGGCTGGACCGGGGAGCTGTTTTTT	CAWRGRQGWTGELFF
TRBV5-1	TRBJ1-4	NA	NA	TGCGCCAGCAGCTTGCAGGGAACCAATAATGAAAAACTGTTTTTT	CASSLQGTNNEKLFF
TRBV6-2/TRBV6-3	TRBJ1-1	NA	many	TGTGCCAGCACCCAGGACGGTTTGAACACTGAAGCTTTCTTT	CASTQDGLNTEAFF
TRBV20-1	TRBJ2-5	TRBD2	few	TGCAGTGCTAGAGGGGGGATCGGGACTAGCGGGTCACAAGAGACCCAGTACTTC	CSARGGIGTSGSQETQYF
TRBV29-1	TRBJ2-1	TRBD1	many	TGCAGCGTCCGGACAGGGGGCTTTGAGCAGTTCTTC	CSVRTGGFEQFF
TRBV18	TRBJ2-7	NA	many	TGTGCCAGCTCCCCGTCCGGGGGCTGGTCCTACGAGCAGTACTTC	CASSPSGGWSYEQYF
TRBV5-1	TRBJ1-1	NA	few	TGCGCCAGCAGCTTGGGGGGCGGGGGCAGAGGTGAAGCTTTCTTT	CASSLGGGGRGEAFF
TRBV29-1	TRBJ2-2	NA	few	TGCAGCGTTGGGCTATTTGGGACAACGAACACCGGGGAGCTGTTTTTT	CSVGLFGTTNTGELFF
TRBV4-1	TRBJ2-1	NA	few	TGCGCCAGCAGCCAAGATCCTAAAGGGTCTTATGAGCAGTTCTTC	CASSQDPKGSYEQFF
TRBV20-1	TRBJ2-5	TRBD1	many	TGCAGTGCTAGGCCCGGGACAGGGTTGGAGACCCAGTACTTC	CSARPGTGLETQYF
TRBV9	TRBJ1-6	NA	NA	TGTGCCAGCAGCGCCTCCCGCGCCACTAATTCACCCCTCCACTTT	CASSASRATNSPLHF
TRBV5-1	TRBJ2-3	TRBD1	many	TGCGCCAGCAGCCGAGACAGGGGGAGCACAGATACGCAGTATTTT	CASSRDRGSTDTQYF